This T cell receptor (beta chain) comes out of a study of blood T cell repertoires in COVID-19. About the research overall: Sample material is recorded as cDNA or gDNA derived from T cells, B-cell-depleted T cells, or PBMCs.

Patients at the Seattle site were enrolled during active infection and followed longitudinally. TCRdb keeps only in-frame clones here, not all; method: immunoSEQ multiplex PCR. The sample holds about 370,000 clones, 80% to 90% seen once. V lost 7 bases and J 2 bases, leaving 25 bases between the germline ends. The CDR3 covers 18 residues. Germline V CDR1 and CDR2: PRHDT, FYEKMQ (reference sequence). The sample taken for sequencing was peripheral blood. The sequence came from a woman aged 25 to 39 with COVID-19, enrolled during active disease. The genes are TRBV13 and TRBJ2-3; D call uncertain. CDR3 DNA: TGTGCCAGCACCACCAAACACGGAGTCGTATTAAACACAGATACGCAGTATTTT. It codes for CASTTKHGVVLNTDTQYF.